This T cell receptor beta chain was found in a study of T cell responses to AZD1222 COVID-19 vaccine. Study context: Doses given second, at about 4 or about 12 weeks, were pooled.

The assay was immunoSEQ multiplex PCR, and TCRdb's table has in-frame clones only and misses some. The repertoire consists of 110,000 to 150,000 clones, with almost 90% occurring once and the leading ten covering approximately 3.4%. Study observations and caveats: Recipients of AZD1222 seropositive at baseline numbered only five or six. The study found Spike-specific TCR breadth and depth rose after two AZD1222 doses. The donor cohort was predominantly white British with a female majority, and clonal diversity may have been underestimated.

Trimming took 3 bases from V and 7 from J; bases not matched to a gene: 12. The CDR3 has 16 residues. CDR1 and CDR2 (germline): MNHEY, SMNVEV (reference sequence). This clone showed up just once. The antigen is not known. This TCR came from an adult in good health. Here the sequenced sample was peripheral blood, taken on day 0 of AZD1222 vaccination. The gene calls are TRBV27 and TRBJ2-7; 10 bases map to TRBD2. DNA for the CDR3: TGTGCCAGCAGTTTCTTCATAGCGGGGGGCCCCCTGGAGCAGTACTTC. Translated: CASSFFIAGGPLEQYF.